The clone carrying this T cell receptor (beta chain) has only a few counts. The antigen remains undetermined. Beta-chain TCR CDR3 regions were amplified from RNA transcripts. HTBI-primed first-round RT-PCR preceded second-round multiplex PCR. MiXCR, applied by TCRdb to the multiplex PCR reads, yields one record per CDR3 protein. The sample has about 640,000 distinct CDR3 sequences; roughly 39% are singletons. Ophthalmopathy in the donors was of moderate-to-severe activity, with CAS ≥3, NOSPECS ≥4 and duration under 3 months. The entry originates in a study of Graves' ophthalmopathy and Graves' hyperthyroidism. General study findings and limits: The authors also found most expanded thyroid clonotypes above 0.001 frequency in blood.

Trimming cost V 2 bases and J 0 bases, with 11 bases left between them. The CDR3 runs 15 residues. CDR1 and CDR2 from the germline V gene are SGHTS and YDEGEE. The chain is built from TRBV5-8 and TRBJ1-1; D remains unclear. The receptor's source is an adult man with Graves' ophthalmopathy. The specimen sequenced was peripheral blood. CDR3 DNA sequence: TGTGCCAGCAGCTTTTCGATGGTACTGAACACTGAAGCTTTCTTT. It is translated as CASSFSMVLNTEAFF.